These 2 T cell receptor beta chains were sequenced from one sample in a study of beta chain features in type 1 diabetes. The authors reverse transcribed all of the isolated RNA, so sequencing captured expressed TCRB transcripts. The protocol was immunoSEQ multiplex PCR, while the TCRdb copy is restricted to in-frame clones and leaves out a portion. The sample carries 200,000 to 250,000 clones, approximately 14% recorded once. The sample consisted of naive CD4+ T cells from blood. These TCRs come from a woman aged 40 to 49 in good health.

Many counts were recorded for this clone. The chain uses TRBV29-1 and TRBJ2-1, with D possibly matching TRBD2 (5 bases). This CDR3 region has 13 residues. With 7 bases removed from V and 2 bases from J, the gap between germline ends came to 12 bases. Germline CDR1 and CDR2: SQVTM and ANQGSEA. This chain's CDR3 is CSGAGVAYNEQFF. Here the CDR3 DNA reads TGCAGCGGCGCCGGGGTGGCCTACAATGAGCAGTTCTTC.

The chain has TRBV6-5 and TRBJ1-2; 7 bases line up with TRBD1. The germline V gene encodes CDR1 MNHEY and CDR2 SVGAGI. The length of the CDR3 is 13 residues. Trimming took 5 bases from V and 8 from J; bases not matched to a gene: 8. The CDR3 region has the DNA TGTGCCAGCAGTGTAACAGGGGATCGGGGCTACACCTTC. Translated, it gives CASSVTGDRGYTF.